This entry lists 2 T cell receptor beta chains sequenced from one sample in a study of radiotherapy plus CTLA-4 blockade in lung cancer (dated 2018 in TCRdb). The method behind the library was the immunoSEQ multiplex PCR assay. The table comes from immuneACCESS by way of TCRdb, which keeps in-frame sequences with V and J called. Part of the clones is missing from these tables; in studies checked, under half for an unresolved V gene and the rest for unknown reasons. The sample table contains approximately 94,000 clones; only one count was recorded for roughly 80% of them. The ten largest account for 20% to 30% of the sample. The material sequenced was peripheral blood, taken from a patient treated with radiotherapy plus ipilimumab. The receptors were gathered from a human donor with non-small cell lung cancer that progressed on radiotherapy plus ipilimumab.

This chain joins TRBV28 and TRBJ2-3; no definite D call. Germline lookup yields CDR1 MDHEN and CDR2 SYDVKM. Trimming removed 3 bases at V and 6 bases at J, with 7 bases between. This CDR3 region has 12 residues. The CDR3 here is CASSFTGDTQYF. The CDR3 DNA is TGTGCCAGCAGTTTCACTGGGGATACGCAGTATTTT.

Here the CDR3 DNA reads TGTGCCAGCAGTCCTTTTGCTCGGGGGCACTATGGCTACACCTTC. Its translation: CASSPFARGHYGYTF. The gene calls are TRBV6-5 and TRBJ1-2; D is possibly TRBD1 (6 bases). CDR3 length equals 15 residues. The V gene's germline CDR1 is MNHEY and CDR2 SVGAGI. Trimming took 5 bases from V and 3 from J, leaving 16 bases between them.